The next 6 T cell receptor beta chains were all read from a single sample in a study of blood T cell repertoires in COVID-19. The protocol was immunoSEQ multiplex PCR, while the TCRdb copy is restricted to in-frame clones and leaves out a portion. The profile covers approximately 100,000 clones, with approximately 85% appearing a single time and 5.5% to 6.5% taken by the ten largest. The source material was peripheral blood. All receptors derive from a woman between 55 and 75 years old with acute or convalescent COVID-19.

J is TRBJ2-3 and V is TRBV5-6; D remains ambiguous. The V and J ends lost 0 bases and 2 bases respectively, with 7 bases between them. Germline-derived CDR1 and CDR2 are SGHDT and YYEEEE. CDR3 size: 14 residues. The CDR3 protein is CASSLGAPTDTQYF. The CDR3 bases are TGTGCCAGCAGCTTGGGCGCCCCCACAGATACGCAGTATTTT.

V gene TRBV24-1 combines with J gene TRBJ2-3; 9 nucleotides match TRBD2. The junction had 4 bases not matched to a gene; V was cut back by 6 bases and J by 4 bases. This CDR3 spans 14 amino acids. The V gene's germline CDR1 is KGHDR and CDR2 SFDVKD. The CDR3 DNA follows: TGTGCCACCAGTATTAGCGGGAGATCAGATACGCAGTATTTT. It yields the protein CATSISGRSDTQYF.

The V and J genes are TRBV6-5 and TRBJ1-4; 7 bases map to TRBD1. The ends lost 2 bases at V and 6 bases at J; junction bases unmatched: 6. Germline CDR1 is MNHEY and CDR2 is SVGAGI. The CDR3 has 15 amino acids. CDR3 sequence (DNA): TGTGCCAGCAGTTACGGGGCAGGGGGTTATGAAAAACTGTTTTTT. This gives the protein CASSYGAGGYEKLFF.

V gene TRBV19 combines with J gene TRBJ2-1, with 11 positions matching TRBD2. CDR3 length equals 18 residues. Germline V gene data show CDR1 as LNHDA and CDR2 as SQIVND (reference sequence). After removal of 2 bases from V and 7 bases from J, the junction contained 13 bases not matched to a gene. The DNA of the CDR3 is TGTGCCAGTAGTATAAGGGGTCAACTAGCGGGAGTGGGAAATGAGCAGTTCTTC. It encodes CASSIRGQLAGVGNEQFF. The entire variable domain, with the rest obtained from reference TRBV19 and TRBJ2-1, is as follows: DGGITQSPKYLFRKEGQNVTLSCEQNLNHDAMYWYRQDPGQGLRLIYYSQIVNDFQKGDIAEGYSVSREKKESFPLTVTSAQKNPTAFYLCASSIRGQLAGVGNEQFFGPGTRLTVL.

The J gene is TRBJ1-1, the V gene TRBV19, with 9 bases fitting TRBD1. This CDR3 has 15 amino acids. The germline V gene encodes CDR1 LNHDA and CDR2 SQIVND (reference sequence). V was pared by 6 bases and J by 4 bases, with 9 bases of the junction left unmatched. CDR3 protein: CASSPGQGWGTEAFF. The CDR3 bases are TGTGCCAGTAGCCCAGGACAGGGGTGGGGCACTGAAGCTTTCTTT.

The chain combines TRBV2 with TRBJ2-7; D gene unclear. V was cut by 7 bases and J by 2 bases, with 9 bases left in between. This CDR3 spans 12 amino acids. CDR1 and CDR2 from the germline V gene are SNHLY and FYNNEI. The CDR3 spells CASKAEPYEQYF. The CDR3, as DNA: TGTGCCAGCAAGGCGGAGCCCTACGAGCAGTACTTC.